This T cell receptor beta chain was identified during a study of a mutant IDH1 vaccine in newly diagnosed glioma. Measured with immunoSEQ multiplex PCR; TCRdb has only the in-frame clones, and not every one. The sample yields 20,000 to 25,000 clones, about 85% seen once. This clone was seen a handful of times. Time point defined: baseline, week 1 (first vaccination visit). Regarding treatment: pre-vaccination baseline after standard-of-care therapy. The CDR3 totals 15 residues. From germline, CDR1 is GTSNPN and CDR2 SVGIG (reference sequence). V shed 0 bases and J 5 bases; nucleotides not matched to a gene: 7.

The TCR originated in a man in his forties with glioma. This sequence joins TRBV30 and TRBJ1-5, with 7 bases aligning to TRBD1. Sample: PBMCs, taken from a glioma patient treated with radiotherapy, temozolomide or both. This chain's CDR3 is CAWSVGPGGYQPQHF. CDR3 coding DNA: TGTGCCTGGAGTGTGGGGCCAGGGGGGTATCAGCCCCAGCATTTT. Supplemented by reference TRBV30 and TRBJ1-5, the full variable domain reads SQTIHQWPATLVQPVGSPLSLECTVEGTSNPNLYWYRQAAGRGLQLLFYSVGIGQISSEVPQNLSASRPQDRQFILSSKKLLLSDSGFYLCAWSVGPGGYQPQHFGDGTRLSIL.